Following are 17 T cell receptor beta chains from one sample sequenced in a study of T cell responses to AZD1222 COVID-19 vaccine. The data were produced by immunoSEQ multiplex PCR, yet TCRdb's version contains in-frame clones alone and is incomplete. Among 100,000 to 150,000 clones listed, about 90% were seen once. Sequenced here: peripheral blood, sampled on day 0 of AZD1222 vaccination. These receptors originate from an adult in good health.

The chain combines TRBV5-1 with TRBJ2-1; 9 bases fit TRBD1. CDR3 length equals 15 residues. CDR1 SGHRS and CDR2 YFSETQ come from the germline V gene. Trimming took 4 bases from V and 6 from J; bases not matched to a gene: 8. The CDR3 DNA is TGCGCCAGCAGCCCGAGGACAGGGGATGGCAATGAGCAGTTCTTC. It yields the protein CASSPRTGDGNEQFF.

The chain employs TRBV5-1 and TRBJ1-2; TRBD1 is a possible D gene (5 bases). Germline V gene sequence: CDR1 SGHRS, CDR2 YFSETQ. The CDR3 has 13 residues. With 4 bases removed from V and 3 bases from J, the gap between germline ends came to 10 bases. CDR3 loop: CASSGQGDYGYTF. The CDR3 DNA follows: TGCGCCAGCAGCGGTCAAGGGGACTATGGCTACACCTTC.

The V call is TRBV5-1, the J call TRBJ2-3; 8 nucleotides match TRBD2. The CDR3 consists of 14 residues. With 5 bases clipped from V and 5 bases from J, the junction kept 7 bases outside the gene matches. CDR1 is SGHRS and CDR2 is YFSETQ in the germline V gene. This CDR3 is CASSNGGAGDTQYF. CDR3 nucleotide sequence: TGCGCCAGCAGTAACGGGGGGGCTGGAGATACGCAGTATTTT.

The V gene is TRBV10-3, the J gene TRBJ1-2; a weak D match, TRBD1 (5 bases). The germline CDR1 and CDR2 sequences are ENHRY and SYGVKD. The ends were cut back, 8 bases at V and 6 bases at J, with 13 bases in the middle. CDR3 size: 12 residues. Here the CDR3 reads CAIERGTDGYTF. The CDR3 nucleotides read TGTGCCATCGAGAGGGGTACGGATGGCTACACCTTC.

V and J are TRBV10-2 and TRBJ2-1; 7 bases fit TRBD1. This CDR3 is built from 15 residues. V shed 5 bases, J shed 4 bases, and the junction held 8 bases outside the gene matches. Germline loops: CDR1 WSHSY, CDR2 SAAADI. The CDR3, as DNA: TGCGCCAGCAGTACAGGGGCCGGATCATACAATGAGCAGTTCTTC. Protein: CASSTGAGSYNEQFF.

The chain's CDR3 is CASSPSSGSTGELFF. The DNA of the CDR3 is TGCGCCAGCAGCCCCTCTAGCGGGTCGACCGGGGAGCTGTTTTTT. The genes are TRBV5-1 and TRBJ2-2, with 8 positions matching TRBD2. The ends lost 4 bases at V and 5 bases at J; junction bases unmatched: 7. There are 15 residues in the CDR3. The germline V gene has CDR1 SGHRS and CDR2 YFSETQ.

The V gene is TRBV3-1 (or the pseudogene TRBV3-2), the J gene TRBJ1-6; D possibly corresponds to TRBD1 (6 bases). In germline, CDR1 is LGHDT, CDR2 YNNKEL (reference sequence). Trimming cost V 4 bases and J 10 bases, with 20 bases left between them. The CDR3 runs 16 residues. CDR3 sequence reads: CASSPRVGGFRSPLHF. CDR3 nucleotide sequence: TGTGCCAGCAGCCCCCGGGTGGGGGGCTTCAGATCACCCCTCCACTTT.

The chain combines TRBV7-8 with TRBJ2-5; tentatively, D is TRBD1 (6 bases). Trimming shortened V by 5 bases and J by 2 bases, and 9 bases separated the two germline ends. CDR1 and CDR2 (germline): SGHVS, FQNEAQ. The CDR3 is made up of 13 amino acids. The CDR3 reads CASSKDRQETQYF. DNA for the CDR3: TGTGCCAGCAGCAAGGACAGACAAGAGACCCAGTACTTC.

V gene TRBV5-4 combines with J gene TRBJ1-2; a weak D match, TRBD1 (5 bases). The germline V gene encodes CDR1 SGHNT and CDR2 YYREEE (reference sequence). The V gene lost 3 bases and the J gene lost 2 bases, with 11 bases spanning the gap. CDR3 size: 14 residues. For the CDR3, the DNA is TGTGCCAGCAGCTCAACAGGTACGAACTATGGCTACACCTTC. It is translated as CASSSTGTNYGYTF. The whole variable domain, remainder taken from reference TRBV5-4 and TRBJ1-2, is ETGVTQSPTHLIKTRGQQVTLRCSSQSGHNTVSWYQQALGQGPQFIFQYYREEENGRGNFPPRFSGLQFPNYSSELNVNALELDDSALYLCASSSTGTNYGYTFGSGTRLTVV.

This clone was seen a handful of times. V and J are TRBV19 and TRBJ1-2, with a weak D call TRBD1 (5 bases). Germline lookup yields CDR1 LNHDA and CDR2 SQIVND (reference sequence). The CDR3 is 15 residues long. The V and J ends lost 3 bases and 7 bases respectively, with 18 bases between them. The CDR3 sequence is CASSMVSYGARGYTF. The CDR3 nucleotides read TGTGCCAGTAGTATGGTGTCATATGGGGCGCGTGGCTACACCTTC.

V gene TRBV5-1 combines with J gene TRBJ2-7; tentatively, D is TRBD1 (6 bases). Germline CDR1 and CDR2: SGHRS and YFSETQ. The V and J ends lost 2 bases and 4 bases respectively, with 7 bases between them. This CDR3 region has 12 residues. Here the CDR3 DNA reads TGCGCCAGCAGCTTTCAGGGGTACGAGCAGTACTTC. Amino acid sequence: CASSFQGYEQYF. Variable domain in full (rest from reference TRBV5-1 and TRBJ2-7): KAGVTQTPRYLIKTRGQQVTLSCSPISGHRSVSWYQQTPGQGLQFLFEYFSETQRNKGNFPGRFSGRQFSNSRSEMNVSTLELGDSALYLCASSFQGYEQYFGPGTRLTVT.

This sequence joins TRBV19 and TRBJ2-3, with 7 bases fitting TRBD2. The junction had 4 bases not matched to a gene; V was cut back by 5 bases and J by 2 bases. Germline CDR1 and CDR2: LNHDA and SQIVND (reference sequence). The CDR3 is made up of 14 amino acids. For the CDR3, the DNA is TGTGCCAGTAGTTCTCTAGCGGCCACAGATACGCAGTATTTT. Protein product: CASSSLAATDTQYF. Drawing the rest from reference TRBV19 and TRBJ2-3, the complete variable domain is DGGITQSPKYLFRKEGQNVTLSCEQNLNHDAMYWYRQDPGQGLRLIYYSQIVNDFQKGDIAEGYSVSREKKESFPLTVTSAQKNPTAFYLCASSSLAATDTQYFGPGTRLTVL.

This chain uses TRBV10-3 with TRBJ1-4; D unclear. CDR3 length: 15 amino acids. In germline, CDR1 is ENHRY, CDR2 SYGVKD. Deletions cut 2 bases from V and 3 bases from J, with 10 bases between. The CDR3 sequence: CAISEGLTANEKLFF. CDR3 nucleotides: TGTGCCATCAGTGAGGGTTTGACGGCTAATGAAAAACTGTTTTTT.

The chain employs TRBV7-6 and TRBJ2-3, with 8 bases aligning to TRBD2. Germline-derived CDR1 and CDR2 are SGHVS and FNYEAQ. The ends lost 5 bases at V and 1 base at J; junction bases unmatched: 8. The CDR3 extends over 16 amino acids. The CDR3 reads CASSPPGGGGTDTQYF. The CDR3, as DNA: TGTGCCAGCAGCCCCCCGGGAGGGGGGGGCACAGATACGCAGTATTTT.

The V call is TRBV10-3, the J call TRBJ2-7; D gene uncertain. Trimming stripped 0 bases from V and 3 bases from J, with 12 bases between. This CDR3 region has 15 residues. CDR1 is ENHRY and CDR2 is SYGVKD in the germline V gene. The DNA of the CDR3 is TGTGCCATCAGTGAGTCAATAGGAACCCTCTACGAGCAGTACTTC. It translates to CAISESIGTLYEQYF.

In this sample, this clone turned up once. V and J are TRBV2 and TRBJ1-5; the D gene is possibly TRBD1 (6 bases). The CDR3 has 15 residues. Germline CDR1 is SNHLY and CDR2 is FYNNEI. V was clipped by 6 bases and J by 0 bases, with 12 bases between them. CDR3 region: CASSPGQHSNQPQHF. The CDR3, as DNA: TGTGCCAGCAGCCCAGGACAGCATAGCAATCAGCCCCAGCATTTT. Filled out from reference TRBV2 and TRBJ1-5, the complete variable domain reads EPEVTQTPSHQVTQMGQEVILRCVPISNHLYFYWYRQILGQKVEFLVSFYNNEISEKSEIFDDQFSVERPDGSNFTLKIRSTKLEDSAMYFCASSPGQHSNQPQHFGDGTRLSIL.

This chain joins TRBV3-1 (or the pseudogene TRBV3-2) and TRBJ1-2; D might be TRBD1 (5 bases). Germline values: CDR1 LGHDT, CDR2 YNNKEL (reference sequence). The V end was cut by 1 base, the J end by 8 bases, with 14 bases between. The CDR3 sequence is 14 residues long. CDR3 residues: CASSQGGAPIGYTF. The CDR3, as DNA: TGTGCCAGCAGCCAAGGGGGCGCGCCAATCGGCTACACCTTC.